The rows below give T cell receptor beta chains drawn from one sample of a study of shared T cell receptors in the human thymus. Produced via immunoSEQ multiplex PCR; TCRdb's table is partial and in-frame only. The data hold some 720,000 clones, with 88% observed a single time. These data were also reused for a study on human thymus T cells.

Source material: thymocytes. The receptors stem from a boy under two years old with a congenital heart defect. Each CDR3 is given with its conserved first and last residue. The order of the fields is CDR3 protein, CDR3 DNA, V gene, clone size, J gene, D gene. A D gene is named only where the DNA matches it firmly. The size field is filled for only some rows; it gives once, few, many or a size class.

CDR3 protein: CASRYPGQGAPLKGYEQYF; CDR3 DNA: TGTGCCAGCAGGTACCCGGGACAGGGGGCGCCTTTGAAGGGGTACGAGCAGTACTTC; V gene: TRBV21-1; clone size: NA; J gene: TRBJ2-7; D gene: NA
CDR3 protein: CASSPGQGPHYEQYF; CDR3 DNA: TGTGCCAGCAGCCCGGGACAGGGCCCCCACTACGAGCAGTACTTC; V gene: TRBV7-2; clone size: NA; J gene: TRBJ2-7; D gene: TRBD1
CDR3 protein: CASSIGGLEGTQYYEQYF; CDR3 DNA: TGTGCCAGTAGTATAGGCGGATTGGAGGGGACCCAATACTACGAGCAGTACTTC; V gene: TRBV19; clone size: NA; J gene: TRBJ2-7; D gene: NA
CDR3 protein: CASSDPTGSNTGELFF; CDR3 DNA: TGTGCCAGCAGTGACCCGACAGGTTCGAACACCGGGGAGCTGTTTTTT; V gene: TRBV2; clone size: NA; J gene: TRBJ2-2; D gene: NA
CDR3 protein: CAISEARAGGPHNEQFF; CDR3 DNA: TGTGCCATCAGTGAGGCCAGAGCGGGAGGGCCTCACAATGAGCAGTTCTTC; V gene: TRBV10-3; clone size: NA; J gene: TRBJ2-1; D gene: TRBD2
CDR3 protein: CATSRGGAQPQHF; CDR3 DNA: TGTGCCACCAGCAGAGGTGGAGCTCAGCCCCAGCATTTT; V gene: TRBV15; clone size: NA; J gene: TRBJ1-5; D gene: NA
CDR3 protein: CASSVLTSGRARGDTGELFF; CDR3 DNA: TGTGCCAGCAGTGTCCTCACTAGCGGGAGGGCGAGGGGGGACACCGGGGAGCTGTTTTTT; V gene: TRBV6-1; clone size: NA; J gene: TRBJ2-2; D gene: TRBD2
CDR3 protein: CASSYSGLAGHNEQFF; CDR3 DNA: TGTGCCAGCAGTTACTCGGGGCTAGCGGGACACAATGAGCAGTTCTTC; V gene: TRBV6-5; clone size: few; J gene: TRBJ2-1; D gene: TRBD2
CDR3 protein: CASSLHYGCTEAFF; CDR3 DNA: TGTGCCAGCAGTTTGCATTACGGGTGCACTGAAGCTTTCTTT; V gene: TRBV28; clone size: NA; J gene: TRBJ1-1; D gene: NA
CDR3 protein: CASSQDLTGQGANVLTF; CDR3 DNA: TGTGCCAGCAGCCAAGATTTGACAGGTCAGGGGGCCAACGTCCTGACTTTC; V gene: TRBV14; clone size: NA; J gene: TRBJ2-6; D gene: NA
CDR3 protein: CASNLPQGAQANYGYTF; CDR3 DNA: TGTGCCAGCAACCTACCACAGGGGGCGCAAGCTAACTATGGCTACACCTTC; V gene: TRBV7-9; clone size: NA; J gene: TRBJ1-2; D gene: TRBD1
CDR3 protein: CASSFDRVSDEQYF; CDR3 DNA: TGCGCCAGCAGCTTTGACAGGGTTAGCGACGAGCAGTACTTC; V gene: TRBV5-1; clone size: NA; J gene: TRBJ2-7; D gene: TRBD1
CDR3 protein: CATSTLDRLNYGYTF; CDR3 DNA: TGTGCCACCAGCACCCTTGACAGGCTTAACTATGGCTACACCTTC; V gene: TRBV15; clone size: once; J gene: TRBJ1-2; D gene: NA
CDR3 protein: CASSAGTALMNTEAFF; CDR3 DNA: TGTGCCAGCAGCGCCGGGACAGCCCTCATGAACACTGAAGCTTTCTTT; V gene: TRBV9; clone size: NA; J gene: TRBJ1-1; D gene: TRBD1
CDR3 protein: CATSREDRQGALSGNTIYF; CDR3 DNA: TGTGCCACCAGCAGAGAGGACCGACAGGGCGCCTTGTCTGGAAACACCATATATTTT; V gene: TRBV15; clone size: NA; J gene: TRBJ1-3; D gene: TRBD1
CDR3 protein: CASSRGLVDTGELFF; CDR3 DNA: TGTGCCAGTAGTAGAGGGTTGGTAGACACCGGGGAGCTGTTTTTT; V gene: TRBV19; clone size: NA; J gene: TRBJ2-2; D gene: NA
CDR3 protein: CAVTGGRYEQYF; CDR3 DNA: TGTGCCGTGACGGGGGGCAGGTACGAGCAGTACTTC; V gene: TRBV28; clone size: NA; J gene: TRBJ2-7; D gene: NA
CDR3 protein: CASSEYFQEGNQPQHF; CDR3 DNA: TGTGCCAGCAGTGAGTACTTTCAGGAAGGCAATCAGCCCCAGCATTTT; V gene: TRBV6-1; clone size: NA; J gene: TRBJ1-5; D gene: NA
CDR3 protein: CASSRWTGELFF; CDR3 DNA: TGTGCCAGCAGCCGGTGGACCGGGGAGCTGTTTTTT; V gene: TRBV5-5; clone size: NA; J gene: TRBJ2-2; D gene: NA
CDR3 protein: CASSYSGQEDGYTF; CDR3 DNA: TGTGCCAGCAGTTACTCTGGACAGGAGGATGGCTACACCTTC; V gene: TRBV6-5; clone size: NA; J gene: TRBJ1-2; D gene: TRBD1
CDR3 protein: CASGLWLTSGTPDTQYF; CDR3 DNA: TGTGCTAGTGGTTTGTGGCTGACTAGCGGGACCCCAGATACGCAGTATTTT; V gene: TRBV12-5; clone size: NA; J gene: TRBJ2-3; D gene: TRBD2
CDR3 protein: CASSEDSVAFF; CDR3 DNA: TGCGCCAGCAGTGAGGACAGTGTTGCTTTTTTT; V gene: TRBV10-1; clone size: NA; J gene: TRBJ1-5; D gene: NA
CDR3 protein: CASSYLQGGPYNEQFF; CDR3 DNA: TGTGCCAGCAGTTACCTACAGGGGGGCCCCTACAATGAGCAGTTCTTC; V gene: TRBV27; clone size: few; J gene: TRBJ2-1; D gene: TRBD1
CDR3 protein: CATSPRGLAGYNEQFF; CDR3 DNA: TGTGCCACCAGCCCCCGGGGGCTAGCGGGTTACAATGAGCAGTTCTTC; V gene: TRBV15; clone size: NA; J gene: TRBJ2-1; D gene: TRBD2
CDR3 protein: CASSLGLADLWGYNEQFF; CDR3 DNA: TGTGCCAGCAGTTTGGGACTAGCGGATCTGTGGGGGTACAATGAGCAGTTCTTC; V gene: TRBV28; clone size: NA; J gene: TRBJ2-1; D gene: TRBD2
CDR3 protein: CASRDSKEDTQYF; CDR3 DNA: TGTGCCAGCAGAGATTCCAAGGAGGATACGCAGTATTTT; V gene: TRBV11-3; clone size: NA; J gene: TRBJ2-3; D gene: NA
CDR3 protein: CASSLRVNQPQHF; CDR3 DNA: TGTGCCAGCAGCTTGCGGGTCAATCAGCCCCAGCATTTT; V gene: TRBV5-5; clone size: NA; J gene: TRBJ1-5; D gene: NA
CDR3 protein: CASSEFQAAQYF; CDR3 DNA: TGTGCCAGCAGTGAATTTCAAGCTGCGCAGTATTTT; V gene: TRBV25-1; clone size: NA; J gene: TRBJ2-3; D gene: NA
CDR3 protein: CATSREGGEQYF; CDR3 DNA: TGTGCCACCAGCAGAGAAGGGGGCGAGCAGTACTTC; V gene: TRBV15; clone size: NA; J gene: TRBJ2-7; D gene: NA
CDR3 protein: CASSQGVGGMETQYF; CDR3 DNA: TGTGCCAGCAGTCAAGGGGTAGGGGGCATGGAGACCCAGTACTTC; V gene: TRBV6-5; clone size: NA; J gene: TRBJ2-5; D gene: TRBD1
CDR3 protein: CASRPPGRGSSYEQYF; CDR3 DNA: TGTGCCAGCAGGCCCCCAGGGAGGGGCAGCTCCTACGAGCAGTACTTC; V gene: TRBV27; clone size: NA; J gene: TRBJ2-7; D gene: TRBD2
CDR3 protein: CASSQVPHPGQMNTEAFF; CDR3 DNA: TGTGCCAGCAGCCAAGTCCCCCATCCGGGACAAATGAACACTGAAGCTTTCTTT; V gene: TRBV5-4; clone size: NA; J gene: TRBJ1-1; D gene: NA
CDR3 protein: CASKGQLTTNEKLFF; CDR3 DNA: TGTGCCAGCAAGGGGCAGCTAACAACTAATGAAAAACTGTTTTTT; V gene: TRBV27; clone size: NA; J gene: TRBJ1-4; D gene: NA
CDR3 protein: CASSPGQGVGATNEKLFF; CDR3 DNA: TGTGCCAGCAGCCCAGGACAGGGAGTCGGAGCAACTAATGAAAAACTGTTTTTT; V gene: TRBV5-5; clone size: NA; J gene: TRBJ1-4; D gene: TRBD1
CDR3 protein: CASSLGLAEQETQYF; CDR3 DNA: TGTGCTAGCAGCTTAGGTCTAGCGGAACAAGAGACCCAGTACTTC; V gene: TRBV7-7; clone size: NA; J gene: TRBJ2-5; D gene: TRBD2
CDR3 protein: CASSQGTGGPSNYGYTF; CDR3 DNA: TGCGCCAGCAGCCAGGGGACAGGGGGTCCCTCTAACTATGGCTACACCTTC; V gene: TRBV5-1; clone size: NA; J gene: TRBJ1-2; D gene: TRBD1
CDR3 protein: CASSFPPEGQGARGAYEQYF; CDR3 DNA: TGTGCCAGCAGTTTCCCCCCCGAGGGACAGGGGGCGCGAGGGGCCTACGAGCAGTACTTC; V gene: TRBV28; clone size: NA; J gene: TRBJ2-7; D gene: TRBD1
CDR3 protein: CAWGRSGNTIYF; CDR3 DNA: TGTGCCTGGGGGAGGAGTGGAAACACCATATATTTT; V gene: TRBV30; clone size: NA; J gene: TRBJ1-3; D gene: NA
CDR3 protein: CASSLSPPPGLALAASYEQYF; CDR3 DNA: TGTGCCAGCAGTTTATCCCCACCGCCGGGACTAGCTCTGGCCGCGTCCTACGAGCAGTACTTC; V gene: TRBV27; clone size: NA; J gene: TRBJ2-7; D gene: TRBD2
CDR3 protein: CASSTDRGRDEQYF; CDR3 DNA: TGTGCCAGTAGTACGGACAGGGGGCGCGACGAGCAGTACTTC; V gene: TRBV19; clone size: once; J gene: TRBJ2-7; D gene: TRBD1
CDR3 protein: CASSQTSGSLVTDTQYF; CDR3 DNA: TGTGCCAGCAGCCAGACTAGCGGGAGTTTAGTCACAGATACGCAGTATTTT; V gene: TRBV5-6; clone size: NA; J gene: TRBJ2-3; D gene: TRBD2
CDR3 protein: CASSLEEGGTDTQYF; CDR3 DNA: TGTGCCAGCAGCTTGGAGGAGGGGGGGACAGATACGCAGTATTTT; V gene: TRBV5-4; clone size: NA; J gene: TRBJ2-3; D gene: NA
CDR3 protein: CASGGTGWGYGYTF; CDR3 DNA: TGTGCCAGCGGCGGGACAGGGTGGGGCTATGGCTACACCTTC; V gene: TRBV27; clone size: once; J gene: TRBJ1-2; D gene: TRBD1
CDR3 protein: CAWTSGRGSDTQYF; CDR3 DNA: TGTGCCTGGACTAGCGGGAGGGGATCAGATACGCAGTATTTT; V gene: TRBV30; clone size: NA; J gene: TRBJ2-3; D gene: TRBD2
CDR3 protein: CAISEVSSGNYGYTF; CDR3 DNA: TGTGCCATCAGTGAGGTCTCCTCAGGGAACTATGGCTACACCTTC; V gene: TRBV10-3; clone size: NA; J gene: TRBJ1-2; D gene: NA
CDR3 protein: CASSQDIFIGTAPF; CDR3 DNA: TGCGCCAGCAGCCAAGATATTTTCATAGGGACAGCTCCTTTT; V gene: TRBV4-1; clone size: NA; J gene: TRBJ1-1; D gene: TRBD1
CDR3 protein: CASRSGSLRPTDTQYF; CDR3 DNA: TGCGCCAGCAGGAGCGGCTCCCTTAGGCCGACAGATACGCAGTATTTT; V gene: TRBV10-2; clone size: few; J gene: TRBJ2-3; D gene: NA
CDR3 protein: CASSTGLAGGNEQFF; CDR3 DNA: TGTGCCAGTAGTACAGGACTAGCGGGAGGGAATGAGCAGTTCTTC; V gene: TRBV19; clone size: NA; J gene: TRBJ2-1; D gene: TRBD2
CDR3 protein: CASSSGGTPLTEAFF; CDR3 DNA: TGCGCCAGCAGCTCAGGGGGCACCCCCCTCACTGAAGCTTTCTTT; V gene: TRBV5-1; clone size: NA; J gene: TRBJ1-1; D gene: TRBD1
CDR3 protein: CASSSRQGADTDTQYF; CDR3 DNA: TGTGCCAGCAGCTCACGACAGGGGGCTGACACAGATACGCAGTATTTT; V gene: TRBV11-1; clone size: NA; J gene: TRBJ2-3; D gene: TRBD1
CDR3 protein: CASSLIPHSYEQYF; CDR3 DNA: TGTGCCAGCAGTTTAATCCCCCATTCCTACGAGCAGTACTTC; V gene: TRBV28; clone size: NA; J gene: TRBJ2-7; D gene: NA
CDR3 protein: CASSFRRGPYEQYF; CDR3 DNA: TGCGCCAGCAGCTTCCGCAGGGGGCCTTACGAGCAGTACTTC; V gene: TRBV5-1; clone size: once; J gene: TRBJ2-7; D gene: TRBD1
CDR3 protein: CASSPTRTSDRVIDTQYF; CDR3 DNA: TGTGCCAGCAGCCCTACCAGGACTAGCGACCGTGTTATTGATACGCAGTATTTT; V gene: TRBV28; clone size: NA; J gene: TRBJ2-3; D gene: TRBD2
CDR3 protein: CASTGNPYEQYF; CDR3 DNA: TGTGCCAGCACAGGGAATCCCTACGAGCAGTACTTC; V gene: TRBV7-9; clone size: NA; J gene: TRBJ2-7; D gene: NA
CDR3 protein: CASSPGQGRNEQFF; CDR3 DNA: TGCGCCAGCAGCCCGGGACAGGGGAGGAATGAGCAGTTCTTC; V gene: TRBV4-1; clone size: NA; J gene: TRBJ2-1; D gene: TRBD1